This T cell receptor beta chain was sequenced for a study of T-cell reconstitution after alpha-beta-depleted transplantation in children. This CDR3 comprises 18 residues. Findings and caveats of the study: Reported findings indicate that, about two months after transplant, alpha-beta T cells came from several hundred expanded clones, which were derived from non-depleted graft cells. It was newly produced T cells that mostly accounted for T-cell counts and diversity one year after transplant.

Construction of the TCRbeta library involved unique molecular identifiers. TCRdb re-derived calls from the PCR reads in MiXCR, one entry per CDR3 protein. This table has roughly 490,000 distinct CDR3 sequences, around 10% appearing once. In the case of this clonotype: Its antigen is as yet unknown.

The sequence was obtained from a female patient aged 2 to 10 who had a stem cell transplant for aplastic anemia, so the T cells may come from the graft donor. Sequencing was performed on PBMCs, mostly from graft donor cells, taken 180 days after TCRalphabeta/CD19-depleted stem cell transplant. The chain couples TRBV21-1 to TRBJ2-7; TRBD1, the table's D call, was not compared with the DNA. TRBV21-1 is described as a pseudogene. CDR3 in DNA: TGTGCCAGCAGCAAAGGAAAGGGACGAATCTCAAACTGGCACGAGCAGTACGTC. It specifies CASSKGKGRISNWHEQYV.